This entry lists 17 T cell receptor beta chains sequenced from one sample in a study of blood T cells in healthy people across ages. Using a J-beta primer mix together with a sample-barcoded 5' primer, a second PCR was run for roughly 6 to 11 cycles. TCRdb recomputed calls from the 5' RACE reads with MiXCR, one row per CDR3 protein. Here the sample spans about 810,000 distinct CDR3 sequences, roughly 34% being singletons. Sequencing input: blood. The receptors come from a young man in good health.

This clonotype was seen at least ten times. A junction boundary mismatches the germline segment, possibly from a read error. V is TRBV5-1 and J is TRBJ1-1; the D is unclear. This CDR3 contains 12 residues. Per germline, CDR1 SGHRS and CDR2 YFSETQ. The CDR3 is CASSAGNTEAFF. DNA for the CDR3: TGTGCCAGCAGTGCAGGGAACACTGAAGCTTTCTTT.

This clonotype was recorded once. The CDR3 DNA reads TGTGCCAGCAGTGACAGAGCGGCGGGAAACACCATATATTTT. It yields the protein CASSDRAAGNTIYF. The gene calls are TRBV25-1 and TRBJ1-3; D unresolved. Germline CDR1 MGHDK, CDR2 SYGVNS. CDR3 size: 14 residues. With 3 bases removed from V and 4 bases from J, the gap between germline ends came to 10 bases.

This clonotype came up a few times. The J gene is TRBJ2-5, the V gene TRBV28, with D hard to call. There are 11 residues in the CDR3. Trimming pared 7 bases from V and 5 bases from J, leaving 8 bases between. Germline loops: CDR1 MDHEN, CDR2 SYDVKM. DNA of the CDR3: TGTGCCAGCACTCTGGGTGAGACCCAGTACTTC. It encodes CASTLGETQYF.

The chain is built from TRBV12-3 or TRBV12-4 and TRBJ2-1; tentative D call: TRBD1 (6 bases). Between the trimmed V and J ends, which lost 6 bases and 7 bases, there was a span of 13 bases. The length of the CDR3 is 13 residues. The CDR3 spells CASSTGQWNEQFF. DNA of the CDR3: TGTGCCAGCAGCACAGGGCAGTGGAATGAGCAGTTCTTC.

This chain joins TRBV20-1 and TRBJ2-7; D is ambiguous. V was pared by 0 bases and J by 0 bases, with 6 bases between. This CDR3 has 13 amino acids. The V gene's germline CDR1 is DFQATT and CDR2 SNEGSKA (reference sequence). Written as DNA, the CDR3 is TGCAGTGCTAGAGATCAGGTCTCCTACGAGCAGTACTTC. Translating it yields CSARDQVSYEQYF.

Worth noting for this clonotype: This may arise from a read error, as a much more abundant clone is one base away. This chain links TRBV12-3 or TRBV12-4 with TRBJ1-2; TRBD1 matches at 7 bases. V was pared by 5 bases and J by 5 bases, with 8 bases of the junction left unmatched. This CDR3 has 14 amino acids. This CDR3 is CASSPAGQTYGYTF. In DNA, the CDR3 is TGTGCCAGCAGTCCGGCGGGACAGACGTATGGCTACACCTTC.

This clonotype was counted between two and nine times. This chain links TRBV20-1 with TRBJ2-3, with D possibly TRBD2 on 7 matching bases. Between the trimmed V and J ends, which lost 6 bases and 1 base, there was a span of 14 bases. The CDR3 is 14 residues long. CDR1 and CDR2 (germline): DFQATT, SNEGSKA (reference sequence). For the CDR3, the DNA is TGCAGTGCCTCGGGGAGGGGGGGCACAGATACGCAGTATTTT. This sequence encodes CSASGRGGTDTQYF.

This clonotype occurred a few times. The rearrangement joins TRBV5-1 to TRBJ2-1; D ambiguous. CDR1 SGHRS and CDR2 YFSETQ come from the germline V gene. CDR3 size: 13 residues. The ends were cut back, 0 bases at V and 6 bases at J, with 7 bases in the middle. DNA of the CDR3: TGCGCCAGCAGCTTGGAGCCCGGCAATGAGCAGTTCTTC. Protein product: CASSLEPGNEQFF.

The chain joins TRBV20-1 to TRBJ2-7; unclear D gene. V shed 6 bases and J shed 1 base, with 10 bases lying between them. Germline V gives CDR1 DFQATT, CDR2 SNEGSKA (reference sequence). The CDR3 runs to 12 residues. DNA for the CDR3: TGCAGTGCCTGGTACGGGTCCTACGAGCAGTACTTC. Protein sequence: CSAWYGSYEQYF.

This clonotype came up a few times. The chain recombines TRBV7-6 with TRBJ2-3; 8 nucleotides agree with TRBD2. Germline values: CDR1 SGHVS, CDR2 FNYEAQ. The CDR3 runs to 17 residues. Trimming cost V 5 bases and J 2 bases; bases outside gene matches: 12. The CDR3 bases are TGTGCCAGCAGCCAAAGGACCGGGACTAGATACACAGATACGCAGTATTTT. This sequence encodes CASSQRTGTRYTDTQYF. Variable domain in full (rest from reference TRBV7-6 and TRBJ2-3): GAGVSQSPRYKVTKRGQDVALRCDPISGHVSLYWYRQALGQGPEFLTYFNYEAQQDKSGLPNDRFSAERPEGSISTLTIQRTEQRDSAMYRCASSQRTGTRYTDTQYFGPGTRLTVL.

This clonotype has just one count. The genes are TRBV12-3 or TRBV12-4 and TRBJ1-1; D call uncertain. Trimming shortened V by 3 bases and J by 1 base, and 12 bases separated the two germline ends. This CDR3 region has 15 residues. CDR3 DNA sequence: TGTGCCAGCAGTTTTAGTCCAGGCCAGAACACTGAAGCTTTCTTT. This codes for CASSFSPGQNTEAFF.

The J gene is TRBJ2-3, the V gene TRBV12-3 or TRBV12-4, with D tentatively TRBD1 or TRBD2 (5 bases each). The CDR3 sequence is 14 residues long. Trimming left V 5 bases short and J 5 bases short, with 14 bases between. The CDR3 nucleotides are TGTGCCAGCAGTCCGGGGTTGCAGGGAGATACGCAGTATTTT. This sequence encodes CASSPGLQGDTQYF.

This clonotype was observed many times. The chain recombines TRBV5-1 with TRBJ2-5; no reliable D call. Trimming cost V 0 bases and J 11 bases, with 14 bases left between them. This CDR3 is built from 13 residues. Germline CDR1 is SGHRS and CDR2 is YFSETQ. CDR3: CASSLESKSGQYF. The CDR3 DNA reads as TGCGCCAGCAGCTTGGAGTCCAAGAGTGGGCAGTACTTC.

The V call is TRBV20-1, the J call TRBJ2-3; 9 bases agree with TRBD1. Trimming took 7 bases from V and 4 from J; bases not matched to a gene: 9. The CDR3 has 14 amino acids. Germline values: CDR1 DFQATT, CDR2 SNEGSKA (reference sequence). Here the CDR3 DNA reads TGCAGTGTATTGAGACAGGGGGGCCCAGATACGCAGTATTTT. Its protein product is CSVLRQGGPDTQYF.

In the case of this clonotype: At one end, the junction sequence differs from germline, possibly due to a read error. The J gene is TRBJ2-1, the V gene TRBV11-1, with 7 bases fitting TRBD1. This CDR3 spans 13 amino acids. Germline values: CDR1 SGHAT, CDR2 FQDESV (reference sequence). The CDR3 nucleotides are TGTGTCAGCAGCCTAGACAGGGTGAAGGAGCAGTTCTTC. Its translation is CVSSLDRVKEQFF.

The V gene is TRBV28, the J gene TRBJ2-5; a possible D gene is TRBD2 (5 bases). Trimming cost V 6 bases and J 2 bases, with 16 bases left between them. The germline V gene has CDR1 MDHEN and CDR2 SYDVKM. The CDR3 contains 15 residues. The CDR3: CASSQPRGLQETQYF. CDR3 DNA: TGTGCCAGCAGCCAGCCACGGGGATTACAAGAGACCCAGTACTTC.

This clonotype was counted only a few times. V is TRBV6-5 and J is TRBJ2-3, with TRBD1 matching 7 bases. The CDR3 is made up of 14 amino acids. Germline CDR1 and CDR2: MNHEY and SVGAGI. Trimming at V came to 6 bases and at J to 8 bases, leaving 11 bases not matched to a gene. CDR3 sequence (DNA): TGTGCCAGCAGACCTACTACAGGGGTGGGTACGCAGTATTTT. This encodes CASRPTTGVGTQYF.